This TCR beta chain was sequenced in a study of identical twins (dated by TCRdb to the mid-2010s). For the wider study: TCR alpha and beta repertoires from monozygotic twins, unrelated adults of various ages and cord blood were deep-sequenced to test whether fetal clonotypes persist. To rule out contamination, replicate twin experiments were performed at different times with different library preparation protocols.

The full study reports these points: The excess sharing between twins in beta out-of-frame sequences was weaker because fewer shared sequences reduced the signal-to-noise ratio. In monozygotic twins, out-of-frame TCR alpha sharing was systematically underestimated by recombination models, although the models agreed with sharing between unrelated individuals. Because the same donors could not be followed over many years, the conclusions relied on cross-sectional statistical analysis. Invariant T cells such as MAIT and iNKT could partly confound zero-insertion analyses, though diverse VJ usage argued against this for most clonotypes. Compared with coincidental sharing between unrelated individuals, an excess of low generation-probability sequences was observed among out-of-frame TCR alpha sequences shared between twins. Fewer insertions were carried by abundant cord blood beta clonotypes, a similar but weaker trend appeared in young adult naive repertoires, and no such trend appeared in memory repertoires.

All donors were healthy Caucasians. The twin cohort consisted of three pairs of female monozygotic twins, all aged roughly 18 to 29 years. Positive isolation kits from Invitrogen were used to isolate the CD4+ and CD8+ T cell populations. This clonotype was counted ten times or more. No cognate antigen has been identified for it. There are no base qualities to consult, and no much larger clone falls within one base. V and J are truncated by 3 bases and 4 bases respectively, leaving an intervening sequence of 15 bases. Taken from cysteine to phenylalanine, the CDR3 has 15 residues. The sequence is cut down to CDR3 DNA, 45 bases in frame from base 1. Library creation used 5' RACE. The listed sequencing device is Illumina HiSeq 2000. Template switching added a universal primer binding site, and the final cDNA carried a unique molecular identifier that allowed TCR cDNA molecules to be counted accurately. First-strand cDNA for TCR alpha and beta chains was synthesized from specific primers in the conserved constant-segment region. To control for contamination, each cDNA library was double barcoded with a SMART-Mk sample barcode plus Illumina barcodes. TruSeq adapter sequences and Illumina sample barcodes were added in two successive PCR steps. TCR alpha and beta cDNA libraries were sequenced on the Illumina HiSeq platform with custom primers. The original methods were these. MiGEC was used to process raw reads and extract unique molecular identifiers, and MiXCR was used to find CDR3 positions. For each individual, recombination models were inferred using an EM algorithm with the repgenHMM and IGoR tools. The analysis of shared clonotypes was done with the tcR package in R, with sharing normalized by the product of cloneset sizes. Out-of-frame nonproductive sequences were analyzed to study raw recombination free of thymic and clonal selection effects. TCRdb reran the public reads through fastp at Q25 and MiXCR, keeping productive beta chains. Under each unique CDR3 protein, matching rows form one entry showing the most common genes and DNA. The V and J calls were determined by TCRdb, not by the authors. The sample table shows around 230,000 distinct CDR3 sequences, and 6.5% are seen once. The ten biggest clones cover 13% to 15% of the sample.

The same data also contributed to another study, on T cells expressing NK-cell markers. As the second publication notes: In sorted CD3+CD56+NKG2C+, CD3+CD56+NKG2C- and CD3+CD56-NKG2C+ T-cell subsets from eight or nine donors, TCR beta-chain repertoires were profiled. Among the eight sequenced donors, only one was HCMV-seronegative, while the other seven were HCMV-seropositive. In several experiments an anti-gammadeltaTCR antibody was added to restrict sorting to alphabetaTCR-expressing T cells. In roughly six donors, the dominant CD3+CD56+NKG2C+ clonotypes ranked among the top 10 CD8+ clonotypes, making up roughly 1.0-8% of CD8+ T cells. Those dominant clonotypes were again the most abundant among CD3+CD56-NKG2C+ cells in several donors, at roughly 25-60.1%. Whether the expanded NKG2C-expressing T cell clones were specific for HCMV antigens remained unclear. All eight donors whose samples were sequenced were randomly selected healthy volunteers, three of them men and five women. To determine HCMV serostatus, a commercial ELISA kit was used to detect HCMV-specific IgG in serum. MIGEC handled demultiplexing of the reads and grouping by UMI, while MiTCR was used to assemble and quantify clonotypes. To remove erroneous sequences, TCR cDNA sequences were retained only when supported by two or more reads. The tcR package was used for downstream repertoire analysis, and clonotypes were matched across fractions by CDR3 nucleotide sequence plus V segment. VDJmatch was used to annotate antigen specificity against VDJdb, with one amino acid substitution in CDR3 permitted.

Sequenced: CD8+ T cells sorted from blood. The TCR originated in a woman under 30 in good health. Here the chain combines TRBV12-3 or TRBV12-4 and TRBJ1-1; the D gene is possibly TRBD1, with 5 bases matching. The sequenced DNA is TGTGCCAGCAGTTTCGCGGGGCCTTTTAGCACTGAAGCTTTCTTT. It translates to CASSFAGPFSTEAFF.